Detailed here is one T cell receptor beta chain. This table comes from immunoSEQ multiplex PCR, and its TCRdb copy is limited to in-frame clones, with some not included. Of 100,000 to 150,000 clones in the sample, 75% to 90% were seen once. The CDR3 length is 12 residues. V was trimmed by 4 bases and J by 5 bases, leaving 12 bases between them. Germline CDR1 SQVTM, CDR2 ANQGSEA. This entry comes from a study of blood T cell repertoires in COVID-19. Study information: Acute and convalescent COVID-19 specimens originated in the United States, Italy and Spain.

Participants were aged about 18 to 100 years, lived in about 26 US areas, and enrolled virtually. Each participant's cohort was designated according to participant-reported clinical history. For recovered donors of Cohort 3, there were two negative PCRs, clearance, or symptom resolution. This chain uses TRBV29-1 with TRBJ2-7; the D is unclear. Sequenced input: PBMCs or T cells enriched from blood (not recorded which). The TCR comes from a woman aged 45-65 years who had recovered from COVID-19. The CDR3 spells CSVGRWSNEQYF. The CDR3, as DNA: TGCAGCGTTGGTCGGTGGTCCAACGAGCAGTACTTC.